A single sample gave rise to the 20 T cell receptor beta chains below, sequenced in a study of graft-versus-host responses after intestinal transplantation. Their specific antigens are unknown. Using immunoSEQ multiplex PCR, the repertoire was profiled, and TCRdb retains in-frame clones only, with some absent. The data hold about 89,000 clones, with about 93% observed a single time. The specimen comprised unstimulated CD8+ T cells sorted from spleen or lymph node cells, sampled before intestinal transplant. Source of these receptors: a human donor who received an intestinal transplant.

This clone has just one count. This chain joins TRBV18 and TRBJ1-2; the D gene is possibly TRBD1 (5 bases). V lost 2 bases, J lost 4 bases, and 8 bases lay in between. CDR1 KGHSH and CDR2 LQKENI come from the germline V gene. The CDR3 has 13 amino acids. CDR3: CASSPKTVYGYTF. Here the CDR3 DNA reads TGTGCCAGCTCACCAAAGACAGTCTATGGCTACACCTTC. Looking up the rest from reference TRBV18 and TRBJ1-2 gives the full variable domain: NAGVMQNPRHLVRRRGQEARLRCSPMKGHSHVYWYRQLPEEGLKFMVYLQKENIIDESGMPKERFSAEFPKEGPSILRIQQVVRGDSAAYFCASSPKTVYGYTFGSGTRLTVV.

The V gene is TRBV11-2, the J gene TRBJ2-5; a weak D match, TRBD2 (6 bases). The CDR3 is made up of 11 amino acids. CDR1 and CDR2 from the germline V gene are SGHAT and FQNNGV. Trimming removed 8 bases from V and 5 bases from J, with 9 bases in between. The DNA for the CDR3 is TGTGCCAGCTATGGGGGGGAGACCCAGTACTTC. Its protein product is CASYGGETQYF.

This clone was picked up one time. The chain carries TRBV15 and TRBJ2-1, with 9 bases matching TRBD2. V dropped 2 bases and J dropped 1; count of bases not matched to a gene: 6. Germline V gives CDR1 LNHNV, CDR2 YYDKDF (reference sequence). The CDR3 spans 17 residues. This CDR3 reads CATSRYLAGRSYNEQFF. The CDR3 nucleotides read TGTGCCACCAGCAGATACCTAGCGGGGAGATCCTACAATGAGCAGTTCTTC.

This clone has only a few counts. This CDR3 is CAISPTGAPEAFF. Here the CDR3 DNA reads TGTGCCATCAGTCCCACTGGGGCGCCTGAAGCTTTCTTT. V is TRBV10-3 and J is TRBJ1-1; possibly TRBD1 for D (5 bases). The CDR3 covers 13 residues. Trimming removed 5 bases at V and 6 bases at J, with 13 bases between. The germline V gene has CDR1 ENHRY and CDR2 SYGVKD.

This sequence joins TRBV11-2 and TRBJ2-7, with unresolved D. V shed 1 base and J shed 2 bases, with 12 bases lying between them. CDR1 is SGHAT and CDR2 is FQNNGV in the germline V gene. This CDR3 contains 15 residues. CDR3 DNA: TGTGCCAGCAGCTTAGTTTCTCGGAGTGCCTACGAGCAGTACTTC. Its translation: CASSLVSRSAYEQYF.

This sequence joins TRBV7-8 and TRBJ2-3; TRBD1 matches 9 bases. With 5 bases clipped from V and 3 bases from J, the junction kept 6 bases outside the gene matches. The germline CDR1 and CDR2 sequences are SGHVS and FQNEAQ. This CDR3 has 15 amino acids. The CDR3 protein is CASSHNRGRTDTQYF. CDR3 DNA: TGTGCCAGCAGCCATAACAGGGGGCGGACAGATACGCAGTATTTT.

The chain couples TRBV27 to TRBJ1-1; TRBD1 aligns across 7 bases. CDR1 and CDR2 from the germline V gene are MNHEY and SMNVEV (reference sequence). The CDR3 has 13 amino acids. Trimming removed 6 bases from V and 5 bases from J; junction bases left unmatched: 6. CDR3 region: CASRRRGETEAFF. For the CDR3, the DNA is TGTGCCAGCAGGCGCAGGGGGGAAACTGAAGCTTTCTTT.

This chain connects TRBV7-9 to TRBJ2-1; the D is unclear. V lost 4 bases to trimming and J lost 8 bases, with 6 bases between them. The CDR3 has 11 residues. Germline CDR1 is SEHNR and CDR2 is FQNEAQ (reference sequence). CDR3 DNA sequence: TGTGCCAGCAGCTCCCAGGATGAGCAGTTCTTC. It codes for CASSSQDEQFF.

The V and J genes are TRBV11-2 and TRBJ2-1, with D hard to call. Trimming took 0 bases from V and 5 from J, leaving 14 bases between them. The germline CDR1 and CDR2 sequences are SGHAT and FQNNGV. The CDR3 runs 16 residues. The chain's CDR3 is CASSLDRLYPHNEQFF. The CDR3 bases are TGTGCCAGCAGCTTAGATCGGTTGTATCCACACAATGAGCAGTTCTTC.

The V call is TRBV7-9, the J call TRBJ2-7; TRBD1 matches at 8 bases. Looked up from germline, CDR1 is SEHNR and CDR2 is FQNEAQ (reference sequence). After removal of 6 bases from V and 2 bases from J, the junction contained 3 bases not matched to a gene. This CDR3 contains 13 residues. The CDR3 DNA reads as TGTGCCAGCAGACAGGGGGGCCCCTACGAGCAGTACTTC. It encodes CASRQGGPYEQYF.

The genes are TRBV9 and TRBJ2-6, with D possibly being TRBD1 (5 bases). This CDR3 contains 15 residues. The V end was cut by 3 bases, the J end by 1 base, with 8 bases between. Germline V gene lookup returns CDR1 SGDLS and CDR2 YYNGEE. The CDR3 here is CASSADSSGANVLTF. The CDR3 DNA reads as TGTGCCAGCAGCGCCGACAGTTCTGGGGCCAACGTCCTGACTTTC. The variable domain in full, completed from reference TRBV9 and TRBJ2-6, reads DSGVTQTPKHLITATGQRVTLRCSPRSGDLSVYWYQQSLDQGLQFLIQYYNGEERAKGNILERFSAQQFPDLHSELNLSSLELGDSALYFCASSADSSGANVLTFGAGSRLTVL.

The V gene is TRBV29-1, the J gene TRBJ1-2, with TRBD1 identical over 7 bases. Unmatched junction bases numbered 3, after V lost 3 bases and J lost 5 bases. Per the germline V gene, CDR1 is SQVTM and CDR2 is ANQGSEA. The CDR3 loop spans 12 amino acids. The CDR3 bases are TGCAGCGTTGATGAGGGGGCGTATGGCTACACCTTC. Translated, it gives CSVDEGAYGYTF.

This chain connects TRBV12-5 to TRBJ2-3; 9 bases are shared with TRBD1. Germline V lookup: CDR1 LGHNT, CDR2 FRNRAP. Unmatched junction bases numbered 12, after V lost 0 bases and J lost 5 bases. CDR3 length: 18 residues. The CDR3 reads CASGLVLEDRGVGDTQYF. CDR3 bases: TGTGCTAGTGGTTTGGTACTAGAGGACAGGGGAGTAGGAGATACGCAGTATTTT.

V and J are TRBV29-1 and TRBJ1-1; the match to TRBD1 covers 10 bases. V was clipped by 6 bases and J by 5 bases; unmatched bases: 6. The CDR3 contains 13 residues. Germline lookup yields CDR1 SQVTM and CDR2 ANQGSEA. As DNA, the CDR3 is TGCAGCGTAATCGGACAGGGGGTGACTGAAGCTTTCTTT. Translated: CSVIGQGVTEAFF.

CDR3 in amino acids: CASSLGRGGQGAVGELFF. The CDR3 DNA reads as TGTGCCAGCAGCTTAGGCCGGGGGGGACAGGGGGCCGTCGGGGAGCTGTTTTTT. This chain links TRBV7-9 with TRBJ2-2, with 12 positions matching TRBD1. This CDR3 has 18 amino acids. With 1 base clipped from V and 7 bases from J, the junction kept 10 bases outside the gene matches. In germline, CDR1 is SEHNR, CDR2 FQNEAQ (reference sequence).

The chain recombines TRBV5-1 with TRBJ1-2; the D gene is possibly TRBD1 (5 bases). Per the germline V gene, CDR1 is SGHRS and CDR2 is YFSETQ. The CDR3 runs to 14 residues. With 0 bases removed from V and 3 bases from J, the gap between germline ends came to 9 bases. CDR3 nucleotide sequence: TGCGCCAGCAGCTTGGCAGGGTCGGACTATGGCTACACCTTC. This translates into CASSLAGSDYGYTF.

This chain uses TRBV5-5 with TRBJ2-5; 8 bases match TRBD2. The CDR3 is 15 amino acids. Germline CDR1 is SGHKS and CDR2 is YYEKEE (reference sequence). V trimming: 0 bases; J trimming: 2 bases; junction bases outside the gene matches: 3. The CDR3 here is CASSLATGGQETQYF. CDR3 DNA sequence: TGTGCCAGCAGCTTGGCTACGGGGGGGCAAGAGACCCAGTACTTC.

The chain has TRBV7-2 and TRBJ2-1, with 8 positions matching TRBD1. In germline, CDR1 is SGHTA, CDR2 FQGNSA. The junction had 6 bases not matched to a gene; V was cut back by 0 bases and J by 8 bases. The CDR3 has 15 residues. The DNA for the CDR3 is TGTGCCAGCAGCTTAGCCCCAGGGGGCGGATATGAGCAGTTCTTC. Protein product: CASSLAPGGGYEQFF.

The chain links TRBV4-3 to TRBJ2-3; 12 bases are a match to TRBD2. J gave up 2 bases and V 5 bases, and 5 bases lay outside the gene matches. The CDR3 is made up of 16 amino acids. Per germline, CDR1 LGHNA and CDR2 YSLEER. CDR3 in DNA: TGCGCCAGCAGCGACCGACTAGCGGGGGCCACAGATACGCAGTATTTT. It yields the protein CASSDRLAGATDTQYF.

The rearrangement uses TRBV25-1 and TRBJ2-2, with 8 bases fitting TRBD1. The junction had 8 bases not matched to a gene; V was cut back by 5 bases and J by 3 bases. This CDR3 comprises 16 residues. CDR1 is MGHDK, CDR2 SYGVNS, per germline. The CDR3 here is CASSPKGQVYTGELFF. CDR3 nucleotides: TGTGCCAGCAGTCCGAAGGGACAGGTGTACACCGGGGAGCTGTTTTTT.